Listed below are T cell receptor beta chains from one sample, sequenced in a study of Graves' ophthalmopathy and Graves' hyperthyroidism. MiXCR, applied by TCRdb to the multiplex PCR reads, yields one record per CDR3 protein. The sample lists approximately 640,000 distinct CDR3 sequences; about two fifths were seen once. Source material: peripheral blood. The receptors were sampled from an adult man with Graves' ophthalmopathy. CDR3s include the opening cysteine and the closing phenylalanine or tryptophan. A D gene is named only where the DNA matches it firmly. Size values are once, few and many counts, or a class for expanded clones, and some rows have none.

V gene	D gene	J gene	clone size	CDR3 protein	CDR3 DNA
TRBV7-8	NA	TRBJ2-2	many	CASSPRRGSGELFF	TGTGCCAGCAGCCCTAGAAGGGGGTCCGGGGAGCTGTTTTTT
TRBV11-2	TRBD1	TRBJ1-2	many	CASSRTGDGYGYTF	TGTGCCAGCAGCAGGACAGGGGACGGCTATGGCTACACCTTC
TRBV5-4	NA	TRBJ1-2	many	CASSWGLVGEDGYTF	TGTGCCAGCAGCTGGGGGCTTGTGGGGGAGGATGGCTACACCTTC
TRBV7-9	NA	TRBJ2-7	many	CASTATGPNYEQYF	TGTGCCAGCACCGCGACGGGGCCTAACTACGAGCAGTACTTC
TRBV5-4	NA	TRBJ1-5	NA	CASSLTNRADEAQHF	TGTGCCAGCAGCTTGACGAACAGGGCAGATGAAGCCCAGCATTTT
TRBV2	NA	TRBJ2-5	few	CAPRRTQQETQYF	TGTGCCCCCCGCAGGACCCAACAAGAGACCCAGTACTTC
TRBV2	TRBD2	TRBJ2-7	NA	CASSRTSGASYEQYF	TGTGCCAGCAGCCGAACTAGCGGGGCCTCCTACGAGCAGTACTTC
TRBV10-3	TRBD1	TRBJ2-7	many	CATKGQETYEQYF	TGTGCCACCAAGGGACAGGAAACCTACGAGCAGTACTTC
TRBV7-9	TRBD2	TRBJ2-7	NA	CASSLHGPEAGGYEQYF	TGTGCCAGCAGCCTCCACGGCCCCGAAGCGGGAGGCTACGAGCAGTACTTC
TRBV24-1	TRBD2	TRBJ2-5	few	CAISEISPRGLASGRQETQYF	TGTGCCATCAGTGAAATCAGTCCTCGAGGCTTGGCTAGCGGGCGCCAAGAGACCCAGTACTTC
TRBV12-3/TRBV12-4	NA	TRBJ1-2	many	CASRLQQDDGYTF	TGTGCCAGCAGACTTCAACAGGATGATGGCTACACCTTC
TRBV11-2	NA	TRBJ2-5	many	CASSFNSQETQYF	TGTGCCAGCAGCTTTAATAGCCAAGAGACCCAGTACTTC
TRBV7-9	TRBD2	TRBJ2-7	many	CASSHGTSGKGYEQYF	TGTGCCAGCAGCCACGGGACTAGCGGGAAGGGCTACGAGCAGTACTTC
TRBV15	NA	TRBJ1-5	many	CATSRDIQGNQPQHF	TGTGCCACCAGCAGAGATATCCAGGGGAATCAGCCCCAGCATTTT
TRBV25-1	NA	TRBJ2-5	NA	CASSESGLGETQYF	TGTGCCAGCAGTGAATCAGGGCTTGGAGAGACCCAGTACTTC
TRBV6-5	TRBD1	TRBJ2-7	NA	CASSRGQAYDQYF	TGTGCCAGCAGCCGGGGACAGGCCTACGATCAGTACTTC
TRBV9	TRBD1	TRBJ1-2	many	CASSAAGQGNYGYTF	TGTGCCAGCAGCGCCGCGGGACAGGGAAACTATGGCTACACCTTC
TRBV5-1	TRBD1	TRBJ1-4	NA	CASSLEGGQRDEKLFF	TGCGCCAGCAGCTTGGAAGGGGGACAGCGGGATGAAAAACTGTTTTTT
TRBV7-9	NA	TRBJ1-2	many	CASSAEDSYGYTF	TGTGCCAGCAGCGCCGAAGACAGCTATGGCTACACCTTC
TRBV9	NA	TRBJ2-5	many	CASSVGGQRRETQYF	TGTGCCAGCAGCGTAGGAGGACAGCGGCGGGAGACCCAGTACTTC
TRBV20-1	TRBD2	TRBJ2-7	few	CSATRTSGANHEQYF	TGCAGTGCTACCCGGACTAGCGGGGCCAACCACGAGCAGTACTTC
TRBV29-1	TRBD2	TRBJ2-5	NA	CSVGLAGSQETQYF	TGCAGCGTTGGACTAGCGGGGTCCCAAGAGACCCAGTACTTC
TRBV10-3	NA	TRBJ1-2	NA	CAIRKSGPSSNGYTF	TGTGCCATCAGGAAGTCGGGACCCTCGTCAAACGGCTACACCTTT
TRBV12-3/TRBV12-4	TRBD1	TRBJ2-5	few	CASRLGQVQETQYF	TGTGCCAGCAGACTTGGACAGGTTCAAGAGACCCAGTACTTC
TRBV2	TRBD1	TRBJ1-2	many	CASRGTARNYGYTF	TGTGCCAGCAGGGGGACAGCCCGAAACTATGGCTACACCTTC
TRBV2	TRBD1	TRBJ1-6	NA	CAAGTAYNSPLHF	TGTGCGGCCGGGACAGCCTATAATTCACCCCTCCACTTT
TRBV7-8	TRBD2	TRBJ2-7	many	CASSLGGPGRIFYEQYF	TGTGCCAGCAGCTTAGGTGGTCCCGGGAGGATTTTCTACGAGCAGTACTTC
TRBV12-3/TRBV12-4	NA	TRBJ2-5	NA	CASSLSRAKETQYF	TGTGCCAGCAGTTTAAGTAGAGCAAAAGAGACCCAGTACTTC
TRBV6-5	TRBD2	TRBJ2-5	many	CASSYAGGEETQYF	TGTGCCAGCAGTTACGCGGGGGGGGAAGAGACCCAGTACTTC
TRBV10-3	TRBD1	TRBJ1-1	NA	CASSSSGTAGTEAFF	TGTGCCAGCAGTTCCTCCGGGACAGCGGGCACTGAAGCTTTCTTT
TRBV29-1	NA	TRBJ2-7	NA	CSVEVSGALYEQYF	TGCAGCGTTGAGGTATCGGGGGCCTTATACGAGCAGTACTTC
TRBV29-1	NA	TRBJ2-3	NA	CSVVVVGAVTDTQYF	TGCAGCGTTGTTGTGGTCGGGGCCGTCACAGATACGCAGTATTTT
TRBV11-2	TRBD1	TRBJ1-5	NA	CASSSRTGYQPQHF	TGTGCCAGCAGCTCGAGGACAGGGTATCAGCCCCAGCATTTT
TRBV11-2	TRBD1	TRBJ2-7	NA	CASSHLDRDSSYEQYF	TGTGCCAGCAGCCATCTCGACCGGGACAGCTCCTACGAGCAGTACTTC
TRBV7-9	NA	TRBJ2-2	NA	CASSLSPGPGELFF	TGTGCCAGCAGCTTAAGTCCGGGTCCCGGGGAGCTGTTTTTT
TRBV7-9	NA	TRBJ1-3	many	CASSAGSPGNTIYF	TGTGCCAGCAGCGCGGGTTCGCCTGGAAACACCATATATTTT
TRBV7-2	NA	TRBJ1-2	NA	CASSLFEGAGNTF	TGTGCCAGCAGCTTATTCGAAGGGGCTGGAAACACCTTC
TRBV24-1	NA	TRBJ2-7	NA	CATSGTGFQPQQYF	TGTGCCACCAGTGGTACAGGGTTCCAGCCCCAGCAGTACTTC